This TCR beta chain was recovered during a study of blood T cell repertoires in COVID-19. Study at large: Acute and convalescent COVID-19 samples came from the United States, Italy and Spain. The cDNA or gDNA used as material had been derived from T cells, B-cell-depleted T cells, or PBMCs.

Germline V lookup: CDR1 LGHDT, CDR2 YNNKEL (reference sequence). This CDR3 comprises 13 residues. Trimming at V came to 6 bases and at J to 7 bases, leaving 7 bases not matched to a gene. Authors' methods: Estimated nucleated cell counts came from reference gene primer amplification. Sequenced by immunoSEQ multiplex PCR; TCRdb stores in-frame clones only, minus some. D and trimming come from the DNA, and the V and J calls and clone size come from that table. The table has 250,000 to 300,000 clones, about nine tenths seen once. This clone was seen a single time. This receptor was identified in a woman aged 40 to 49 who had recovered from COVID-19. The chain couples TRBV3-1 (or the pseudogene TRBV3-2) to TRBJ1-2; the match to TRBD1 covers 8 bases. Source material: PBMCs or T cells enriched from blood (not recorded which). This chain's CDR3 is CASRQQGESGYTF. The CDR3 DNA reads TGTGCCAGCAGACAACAGGGGGAGAGTGGCTACACCTTC.